These 32 T cell receptor beta chains share one sample of origin, sequenced in a study of T cell repertoires in cytomegalovirus infection. Each CDR3 protein gets one entry after TCRdb re-called the reads with MiXCR. The sample contains 490,000 or so distinct CDR3 sequences, roughly 12% of which appear only once. The sample comprised PBMCs. These receptors were obtained from a human donor in good health (CMV status not recorded). Some clones in this sample may be carry-over from other donors' samples.

This clonotype was seen ten or more times. This chain links TRBV18 with TRBJ1-2, with 7 bases identical to TRBD1. The CDR3 covers 16 residues. The germline gives CDR1 KGHSH, CDR2 LQKENI. The J segment lost 0 bases and the V segment lost 8 bases, leaving 12 bases of the junction unmatched. The CDR3 spells CASTNLGQATNYGYTF. CDR3 DNA sequence: TGTGCCAGCACAAACCTCGGACAGGCAACTAACTATGGCTACACCTTC. The entire variable domain, with the rest obtained from reference TRBV18 and TRBJ1-2, is as follows: NAGVMQNPRHLVRRRGQEARLRCSPMKGHSHVYWYRQLPEEGLKFMVYLQKENIIDESGMPKERFSAEFPKEGPSILRIQQVVRGDSAAYFCASTNLGQATNYGYTFGSGTRLTVV.

This clonotype was detected many times. This sequence joins TRBV7-8 and TRBJ1-4; no firm D call. Germline V gene lookup returns CDR1 SGHVS and CDR2 FQNEAQ. The CDR3 loop spans 12 amino acids. The ends were cut back, 2 bases at V and 8 bases at J, with 6 bases in the middle. The CDR3 DNA sequence: TGTGCCAGCAGCTTAATTAGGGAAAAACTGTTTTTT. As protein: CASSLIREKLFF. The complete variable domain, with remaining parts taken from reference TRBV7-8 and TRBJ1-4, reads GAGVSQSPRYKVAKRGQDVALRCDPISGHVSLFWYQQALGQGPEFLTYFQNEAQLDKSGLPSDRFFAERPEGSVSTLKIQRTQQEDSAVYLCASSLIREKLFFGSGTQLSVL.

V and J are TRBV14 and TRBJ1-2; D unresolved. The germline V gene encodes CDR1 SGHDN and CDR2 FVKESK. The CDR3 is made up of 16 amino acids. V was cut by 0 bases and J by 4 bases, with 15 bases left in between. In nucleotides, the CDR3 is TGTGCCAGCAGCCAAGATCGCCGACCATGGGGCTATGGCTACACCTTC. It specifies CASSQDRRPWGYGYTF.

This clonotype was observed at least ten times. The V call is TRBV6-1, the J call TRBJ2-1; no reliable D call. CDR1 MNHNS and CDR2 SASEGT come from the germline V gene. The CDR3 runs to 14 residues. The V gene lost 3 bases and the J gene lost 0 bases, with 6 bases spanning the gap. The CDR3 nucleotides are TGTGCCAGCAGTGACTACCCCTCCTACAATGAGCAGTTCTTC. Its translation: CASSDYPSYNEQFF.

There are many counts of this clonotype. V is TRBV5-6 and J is TRBJ2-2, with 8 bases matching TRBD1. V shed 1 base and J 6 bases; nucleotides not matched to a gene: 5. The V gene's germline CDR1 is SGHDT and CDR2 YYEEEE. This CDR3 contains 15 residues. The CDR3, as DNA: TGTGCCAGCAGCTTGAGACAGGGGATGGCCGGGGAGCTGTTTTTT. It encodes CASSLRQGMAGELFF.

This clonotype occurred many times. V is TRBV7-2 and J is TRBJ1-2; 7 bases fit TRBD1. The CDR3 covers 16 residues. Per the germline V gene, CDR1 is SGHTA and CDR2 is FQGNSA. The V gene end was trimmed by 0 bases and the J gene end by 2 bases; junction bases not matched to a gene: 6. CDR3 bases: TGTGCCAGCAGCTTAGCATCAGGGGGTTCCAACTATGGCTACACCTTC. Translation: CASSLASGGSNYGYTF.

This clonotype occurred a few times. This chain links TRBV20-1 with TRBJ1-2; tentatively, D is TRBD1 (5 bases). The length of the CDR3 is 13 residues. Germline V gene data show CDR1 as DFQATT and CDR2 as SNEGSKA (reference sequence). Trimming shortened V by 1 base and J by 8 bases, and 14 bases separated the two germline ends. CDR3 bases: TGCAGTGCTAGAGGGGCAGGGCTGAGGGGCTACACCTTC. As protein: CSARGAGLRGYTF.

The J gene is TRBJ1-2, the V gene TRBV7-9; perhaps TRBD1 as D (5 bases). Trimming removed 1 base from V and 5 bases from J, with 17 bases in between. CDR1 SEHNR and CDR2 FQNEAQ come from the germline V gene (reference sequence). The CDR3 is 16 residues long. The CDR3 spells CASSLGWNPGGYGYTF. CDR3 bases: TGTGCCAGCAGCTTAGGATGGAACCCGGGGGGGTATGGCTACACCTTC.

This clonotype was counted at least ten times. The rearrangement joins TRBV7-8 to TRBJ2-7, with D tentatively TRBD1 (6 bases). From germline, CDR1 is SGHVS and CDR2 FQNEAQ. This CDR3 is 13 amino acids long. The germline V and J ends were trimmed by 6 bases and 6 bases, with 15 bases remaining between them. The CDR3 region is CASSSQGGFEQYF. The DNA for the CDR3 is TGTGCCAGCAGTTCTCAAGGGGGATTCGAGCAGTACTTC.

The gene calls are TRBV29-1 and TRBJ2-3; tentative D call: TRBD1 (5 bases). This CDR3 spans 15 amino acids. Trimming cost V 3 bases and J 0 bases, with 13 bases left between them. Looked up from germline, CDR1 is SQVTM and CDR2 is ANQGSEA. The CDR3 reads CSVEGRATSTDTQYF. Written as DNA, the CDR3 is TGCAGCGTTGAGGGCAGGGCAACTAGCACAGATACGCAGTATTTT.

This clonotype was recorded at least ten times. The J gene is TRBJ2-7, the V gene TRBV6-1, with 8 bases lining up with TRBD2. This CDR3 comprises 11 residues. CDR1 and CDR2 (germline): MNHNS, SASEGT. V shed 10 bases, J shed 6 bases, and the junction held 5 bases outside the gene matches. The CDR3, as DNA: TGTGCCACGGGACTAGTTCCCGAGCAGTACTTC. This translates into CATGLVPEQYF.

This clonotype was counted at least ten times. The rearrangement joins TRBV19 to TRBJ1-1; TRBD1 aligns across 7 bases. The CDR3 contains 16 residues. From germline, CDR1 is LNHDA and CDR2 SQIVND (reference sequence). Germline trimming cut 6 bases from V and 1 base from J; bases unmatched to any gene: 11. The CDR3 spells CASREQGLRWNTEAFF. The CDR3 region has the DNA TGTGCCAGTAGAGAACAGGGGCTCAGGTGGAACACTGAAGCTTTCTTT. Complete variable domain (other parts from reference TRBV19 and TRBJ1-1): DGGITQSPKYLFRKEGQNVTLSCEQNLNHDAMYWYRQDPGQGLRLIYYSQIVNDFQKGDIAEGYSVSREKKESFPLTVTSAQKNPTAFYLCASREQGLRWNTEAFFGQGTRLTVV.

Ten or more counts support this clonotype. CDR3 sequence (DNA): TGTGCCAGCAGCTCCCCCATGGCGGGAGGGCTATTCTACAATGAGCAGTTCTTC. This sequence encodes CASSSPMAGGLFYNEQFF. The V gene is TRBV11-2, the J gene TRBJ2-1; 9 bases map to TRBD2. Germline V gene sequence: CDR1 SGHAT, CDR2 FQNNGV. Trimming took 4 bases from V and 3 from J; bases not matched to a gene: 13. The CDR3 contains 18 residues.

This clonotype was recorded a few times. The rearrangement uses TRBV20-1 and TRBJ2-1, with TRBD2 matching 11 bases. Per the germline V gene, CDR1 is DFQATT and CDR2 is SNEGSKA (reference sequence). This CDR3 region has 14 residues. V trimming: 5 bases; J trimming: 6 bases; junction bases outside the gene matches: 6. CDR3 sequence: CSAPTSGIGNEQFF. The DNA for the CDR3 is TGCAGTGCTCCGACTAGCGGGATCGGCAATGAGCAGTTCTTC.

The sample holds many counts of this clonotype. This chain links TRBV10-3 with TRBJ2-3; D might be TRBD1 (6 bases). The CDR3 consists of 15 residues. Germline V CDR1 and CDR2: ENHRY, SYGVKD. Between the trimmed V and J ends, which lost 3 bases and 2 bases, there was a span of 12 bases. The CDR3 region has the DNA TGTGCCATCAGTGATTCCGGGGACAACACAGATACGCAGTATTTT. It translates to CAISDSGDNTDTQYF.

In its sample, this clonotype was seen a few times. The V and J genes are TRBV29-1 and TRBJ2-5, with 13 bases identical to TRBD2. CDR1 and CDR2 (germline): SQVTM, ANQGSEA. The V gene end was trimmed by 4 bases and the J gene end by 3 bases; junction bases not matched to a gene: 2. The CDR3 consists of 14 residues. In DNA form, the CDR3 reads TGCAGCGTTGCAGGACTAGCGGGAGAAGAGACCCAGTACTTC. As protein: CSVAGLAGEETQYF. The variable domain in full, with the rest retrieved from reference TRBV29-1 and TRBJ2-5, is SAVISQKPSRDICQRGTSLTIQCQVDSQVTMMFWYRQQPGQSLTLIATANQGSEATYESGFVIDKFPISRPNLTFSTLTVSNMSPEDSSIYLCSVAGLAGEETQYFGPGTRLLVL.

The sample holds a few counts of this clonotype. V usage is TRBV10-3 and J usage is TRBJ2-1; the match to TRBD2 covers 16 bases. Germline V gives CDR1 ENHRY, CDR2 SYGVKD. CDR3 length: 19 amino acids. Trimming took 5 bases from V and 8 from J; bases not matched to a gene: 15. Written as DNA, the CDR3 is TGTGCCATCAGTTCTTCCGAGGGACTAGCGGGGGGGGTGGTAGATGAGCAGTTCTTC. Translation: CAISSSEGLAGGVVDEQFF.

This clonotype was recorded at least ten times. The V call is TRBV11-2, the J call TRBJ2-7; D is unclear. Trimming took off 0 bases at V and 2 bases at J, with 5 bases between the two ends. This CDR3 has 13 residues. The germline V gene encodes CDR1 SGHAT and CDR2 FQNNGV. The CDR3 DNA reads TGTGCCAGCAGCTTAGATTCAACCTACGAGCAGTACTTC. This codes for CASSLDSTYEQYF.

This clonotype was seen at least ten times. V and J are TRBV20-1 and TRBJ2-1, with D hard to call. Trimming removed 3 bases at V and 0 bases at J, with 9 bases between. The V gene's germline CDR1 is DFQATT and CDR2 SNEGSKA (reference sequence). The CDR3 covers 14 residues. The CDR3 spells CSASGSGSYNEQFF. The CDR3 DNA follows: TGCAGTGCTAGCGGGTCAGGCTCCTACAATGAGCAGTTCTTC.

This clonotype was counted ten times or more. The J gene is TRBJ2-1, the V gene TRBV4-1; D tentatively fits TRBD1 or TRBD2 (6 bases each). CDR3 length equals 17 residues. Germline V gives CDR1 MGHRA, CDR2 YSYEKL. V was pared by 4 bases and J by 0 bases, with 16 bases between. CDR3: CASSPGRRGSSYNEQFF. The CDR3 nucleotides are TGCGCCAGCAGCCCCGGAAGGAGGGGGAGCTCCTACAATGAGCAGTTCTTC.

This clonotype was recorded a few times. The rearrangement links TRBV29-1 to TRBJ2-1, with 8 nucleotides matching TRBD2. V was clipped by 2 bases and J by 0 bases; unmatched bases: 3. The CDR3 sequence is 15 residues long. Per germline, CDR1 SQVTM and CDR2 ANQGSEA. The CDR3: CSVELAGSSYNEQFF. The CDR3 DNA sequence: TGCAGCGTTGAATTAGCGGGGAGCTCCTACAATGAGCAGTTCTTC.

The chain uses TRBV28 and TRBJ1-5; perhaps TRBD1 as D (6 bases). Trimming stripped 1 base from V and 7 bases from J, with 17 bases between. From germline, CDR1 is MDHEN and CDR2 SYDVKM. The CDR3 loop spans 16 amino acids. The chain's CDR3 is CASSLYMGTPQQPQHF. The CDR3 DNA sequence: TGTGCCAGCAGTTTATACATGGGGACACCCCAACAGCCCCAGCATTTT.

This clonotype was counted a few times. V usage is TRBV20-1 and J usage is TRBJ1-2; 12 bases agree with TRBD1. With V trimmed by 5 bases and J by 4 bases, 5 bases remained unmatched. The CDR3 runs 14 residues. Germline values: CDR1 DFQATT, CDR2 SNEGSKA (reference sequence). The CDR3 DNA reads as TGCAGTGCTGGGACAGGGGGCGCATTCTATGGCTACACCTTC. It codes for CSAGTGGAFYGYTF.

About this clonotype itself: Here the CDR3 omits its conserved ending phenylalanine or tryptophan, so a read error is the likely source. The CDR3 DNA reads TGCAGCGTTGGGCCTAGCAGTGCCAACGAGCAGTACCTC. Its translation is CSVGPSSANEQYL. The V gene is TRBV29-1, the J gene TRBJ2-7, with a weak D call TRBD2 (5 bases). This CDR3 region has 13 residues. V was shortened by 4 bases and J by 5 bases, with 15 bases between the two germline ends. Germline V gene data show CDR1 as SQVTM and CDR2 as ANQGSEA.

This clonotype was counted a few times. The chain recombines TRBV27 with TRBJ1-6; D might be TRBD1 (5 bases). V was shortened by 3 bases and J by 7 bases, with 10 bases between the two germline ends. This CDR3 contains 14 residues. Germline V gives CDR1 MNHEY, CDR2 SMNVEV (reference sequence). CDR3 coding DNA: TGTGCCAGCAGTTTTACGGGGCGCAATTCACCCCTCCACTTT. Protein product: CASSFTGRNSPLHF.

This clonotype was observed many times. The CDR3 reads CASSLSGGAAGELFF. The CDR3 DNA sequence: TGTGCCAGCAGCTTGAGCGGGGGGGCCGCCGGGGAGCTGTTTTTT. This chain links TRBV7-8 with TRBJ2-2; 10 bases map to TRBD2. J lost 6 bases, V lost 3 bases, and 4 bases had no gene match. Per germline, CDR1 SGHVS and CDR2 FQNEAQ. The CDR3 extends over 15 amino acids.

There are many counts of this clonotype. The V call is TRBV5-4, the J call TRBJ2-3; 9 bases match TRBD2. The CDR3 sequence is 17 residues long. The germline V gene has CDR1 SGHNT and CDR2 YYREEE (reference sequence). V gave up 0 bases and J gave up 5 bases; unmatched junction bases: 10. This chain's CDR3 is CASSLVRGRGGGDTQYF. The CDR3 DNA sequence: TGTGCCAGCAGCTTGGTGCGGGGGCGGGGGGGCGGAGATACGCAGTATTTT.

This clonotype was observed many times. The V gene is TRBV7-9, the J gene TRBJ2-7; D remains ambiguous. Between the trimmed V and J ends, which lost 5 bases and 2 bases, there was a span of 7 bases. CDR3 size: 12 residues. CDR1 SEHNR and CDR2 FQNEAQ come from the germline V gene (reference sequence). In DNA form, the CDR3 reads TGTGCCAGCAGCGTAGACCCCTACGAGCAGTACTTC. It is translated as CASSVDPYEQYF.

The chain links TRBV12-3 or TRBV12-4 to TRBJ1-2; D remains unclear. The V end lost 5 bases, the J end lost 4 bases, and 8 bases lay between the germline ends. This CDR3 spans 12 amino acids. The CDR3 region has the DNA TGTGCCAGCAGTCTTGCCCGCTATGGCTACACCTTC. It encodes CASSLARYGYTF.

This clonotype was recorded many times. The CDR3 bases are TGTGCCAGCACCCCACTCGGGCCCTACGAGCAGTACTTC. It codes for CASTPLGPYEQYF. The chain recombines TRBV7-8 with TRBJ2-7; D remains unclear. CDR1 is SGHVS, CDR2 FQNEAQ, per germline. Deletions cut 7 bases from V and 2 bases from J, with 12 bases between. The CDR3 has 13 amino acids.

This clonotype was counted many times. V and J are TRBV10-3 and TRBJ1-2; possible D gene TRBD1, 5 bases. This CDR3 region has 13 residues. V was clipped by 2 bases and J by 5 bases, with 9 bases between them. CDR1 ENHRY and CDR2 SYGVKD come from the germline V gene. The CDR3 sequence is CAISEAQGYGYTF. CDR3 coding DNA: TGTGCCATCAGTGAGGCCCAGGGTTATGGCTACACCTTC.

This clonotype was detected many times. The chain couples TRBV12-5 to TRBJ1-5, with D maybe TRBD1 (5 bases). The CDR3 totals 14 residues. The V gene lost 6 bases and the J gene lost 0 bases, with 9 bases spanning the gap. From germline, CDR1 is LGHNT and CDR2 FRNRAP. The CDR3 is CASGRDGSNQPQHF. The CDR3 DNA reads as TGTGCTAGTGGCCGGGACGGTAGCAATCAGCCCCAGCATTTT.